One and the same sample provided the 17 T cell receptor beta chains below, sequenced in a study of blood T cell repertoires in COVID-19. Libraries were prepared by immunoSEQ multiplex PCR; TCRdb keeps only in-frame clonotypes and omits some of them. The repertoire holds 200,000 to 300,000 clones, with around 89% as singletons. The sequenced sample consisted of PBMCs or T cells enriched from blood (not recorded which). These TCRs come from a woman aged 40 to 55 with acute COVID-19.

This chain joins TRBV19 and TRBJ2-5; 7 positions match TRBD1. With V trimmed by 6 bases and J by 1 base, 14 bases remained unmatched. This CDR3 spans 17 amino acids. Per the germline V gene, CDR1 is LNHDA and CDR2 is SQIVND (reference sequence). DNA of the CDR3: TGTGCCAGTAGCAAGACAGGGACGAGGGGAGTCCAAGAGACCCAGTACTTC. This translates into CASSKTGTRGVQETQYF.

The V call is TRBV4-1, the J call TRBJ2-1; D may be TRBD2 (5 bases). CDR3 length equals 16 residues. The ends were cut back, 0 bases at V and 3 bases at J, with 12 bases in the middle. CDR1 is MGHRA, CDR2 YSYEKL, per germline. The CDR3 loop is CASSQDRVGDYNEQFF. CDR3 sequence (DNA): TGCGCCAGCAGCCAAGATAGGGTGGGAGACTACAATGAGCAGTTCTTC.

This chain uses TRBV7-9 with TRBJ1-4, with 7 positions matching TRBD1. The CDR3 contains 15 residues. CDR1 SEHNR and CDR2 FQNEAQ come from the germline V gene (reference sequence). Losses at the gene ends were 2 bases for V and 7 bases for J; bases not matched to a gene: 7. The CDR3 DNA is TGTGCCAGCAGCTTAAACAGGGGTCTGATTGAAAAACTGTTTTTT. This codes for CASSLNRGLIEKLFF.

J is TRBJ2-7 and V is TRBV3-1 (or the pseudogene TRBV3-2), with a weak D call TRBD1 (6 bases). V lost 0 bases to trimming and J lost 1 base, with 16 bases between them. The germline V gene encodes CDR1 LGHDT and CDR2 YNNKEL (reference sequence). The CDR3 loop spans 17 amino acids. CDR3: CASSQDGGQEFSYEQYV. In DNA form, the CDR3 reads TGTGCCAGCAGCCAAGATGGGGGCCAGGAATTTTCCTACGAGCAGTACGTC.

The V call is TRBV5-8, the J call TRBJ2-1; 7 positions agree with TRBD2. J gave up 0 bases and V 0 bases, and 3 bases lay outside the gene matches. Germline loops: CDR1 SGHTS, CDR2 YDEGEE. The CDR3 runs to 16 residues. In DNA form, the CDR3 reads TGTGCCAGCAGCTTGGCCGGGGGGAGCTCCTACAATGAGCAGTTCTTC. As protein: CASSLAGGSSYNEQFF.

The gene calls are TRBV28 and TRBJ2-7; 11 bases match TRBD1. V shed 5 bases, J shed 5 bases, and the junction held 5 bases outside the gene matches. The germline CDR1 and CDR2 sequences are MDHEN and SYDVKM. The length of the CDR3 is 14 residues. The chain's CDR3 is CASSKDRGPNEQYF. In DNA, the CDR3 is TGTGCCAGCAGTAAGGACAGGGGGCCCAACGAGCAGTACTTC.

This clone was seen repeatedly, ten times or more. The V gene is TRBV27, the J gene TRBJ2-7, with TRBD2 identical over 16 bases. The germline gives CDR1 MNHEY, CDR2 SMNVEV (reference sequence). CDR3 length: 18 amino acids. The trim removed 5 bases at V and 0 bases at J, leaving 7 bases unmatched. The CDR3 here is CASSRLGLAGGSSYEQYF. The CDR3 DNA follows: TGTGCCAGCAGTCGGCTGGGACTAGCGGGAGGGTCCTCCTACGAGCAGTACTTC.

V and J are TRBV25-1 and TRBJ2-1, with D maybe TRBD2 (6 bases). V shed 2 bases and J shed 6 bases, with 8 bases lying between them. From germline, CDR1 is MGHDK and CDR2 SYGVNS. The CDR3 spans 13 residues. In DNA, the CDR3 is TGTGCCAGCAGTGAAGAGGAGGGCAATGAGCAGTTCTTC. Translated, it gives CASSEEEGNEQFF.

V is TRBV29-1 and J is TRBJ2-3, with TRBD2 identical over 14 bases. CDR3 length: 18 residues. The junction had 6 bases not matched to a gene; V was cut back by 1 base and J by 0 bases. The germline V gene has CDR1 SQVTM and CDR2 ANQGSEA. Here the CDR3 DNA reads TGCAGCGTTGAAGGGATGACTAGCGGGAGGGCCAGCACAGATACGCAGTATTTT. The encoded protein is CSVEGMTSGRASTDTQYF.

The chain links TRBV28 to TRBJ1-4; D gene uncertain. Germline CDR1 is MDHEN and CDR2 is SYDVKM. This CDR3 is 15 amino acids long. V was trimmed by 1 base and J by 8 bases, leaving 14 bases between them. The CDR3 sequence is CASSLLWSPTEKLFF. DNA of the CDR3: TGTGCCAGCAGTTTATTATGGAGTCCCACCGAAAAACTGTTTTTT. The full variable domain, its missing parts supplied by reference TRBV28 and TRBJ1-4, is DVKVTQSSRYLVKRTGEKVFLECVQDMDHENMFWYRQDPGLGLRLIYFSYDVKMKEKGDIPEGYSVSREKKERFSLILESASTNQTSMYLCASSLLWSPTEKLFFGSGTQLSVL.

This clone was detected only once. V and J are TRBV12-5 and TRBJ1-1, with TRBD1 matching over 8 bases. Germline V gene sequence: CDR1 LGHNT, CDR2 FRNRAP. The V and J ends lost 3 bases and 1 base, in that order; junction bases with no gene match: 10. The CDR3 runs 17 residues. CDR3 loop: CASGFTLQGGGNTEAFF. As DNA, the CDR3 is TGTGCTAGTGGTTTCACTCTACAGGGGGGCGGGAACACTGAAGCTTTCTTT. The variable domain in full, completed from reference TRBV12-5 and TRBJ1-1, reads DARVTQTPRHKVTEMGQEVTMRCQPILGHNTVFWYRQTMMQGLELLAYFRNRAPLDDSGMPKDRFSAEMPDATLATLKIQPSEPRDSAVYFCASGFTLQGGGNTEAFFGQGTRLTVV.

In its sample, this clone was seen a few times. The genes are TRBV28 and TRBJ2-5; 9 nucleotides match TRBD2. Per germline, CDR1 MDHEN and CDR2 SYDVKM. CDR3 length: 15 residues. Trimming at V came to 7 bases and at J to 0 bases, leaving 6 bases not matched to a gene. Here the CDR3 DNA reads TGTGCCAGCAAGGGCGGGAGGGACTACCAAGAGACCCAGTACTTC. As protein: CASKGGRDYQETQYF.

CDR3 coding DNA: TGTGCCAGCTCACCACGAGGACTAGCGGAAAAAACCGGGGAGCTGTTTTTT. Translated, it gives CASSPRGLAEKTGELFF. The chain is built from TRBV18 and TRBJ2-2; the match to TRBD2 covers 10 bases. This CDR3 has 17 amino acids. Per germline, CDR1 KGHSH and CDR2 LQKENI. V shed 1 base and J 5 bases; nucleotides not matched to a gene: 7.

The chain links TRBV5-1 to TRBJ2-5, with 11 bases that match TRBD2. Trimming removed 3 bases from V and 1 base from J; junction bases left unmatched: 11. The CDR3 has 18 amino acids. Germline-derived CDR1 and CDR2 are SGHRS and YFSETQ. The CDR3 reads CASSWTPGTSGTQETQYF. The DNA of the CDR3 is TGCGCCAGCAGCTGGACACCGGGGACTAGCGGAACCCAAGAGACCCAGTACTTC.

The chain uses TRBV28 and TRBJ2-5; 7 bases are a match to TRBD1. The CDR3 length is 13 residues. Germline CDR1 MDHEN, CDR2 SYDVKM. The J segment lost 5 bases and the V segment lost 6 bases, leaving 6 bases of the junction unmatched. The CDR3 sequence is CASRDTRGETQYF. Written as DNA, the CDR3 is TGTGCCAGCAGAGACACCAGGGGGGAGACCCAGTACTTC.

V gene TRBV28 combines with J gene TRBJ1-5, with TRBD1 identical over 8 bases. V lost 6 bases, J lost 9 bases, and 22 bases stayed unmatched. Germline V gene lookup returns CDR1 MDHEN and CDR2 SYDVKM. The CDR3 runs to 18 residues. The CDR3 protein is CASSRGQGNEGPRAPQHF. The CDR3 region has the DNA TGTGCCAGCAGCCGAGGACAGGGTAATGAGGGGCCTCGGGCGCCCCAGCATTTT.

The genes are TRBV19 and TRBJ1-5; possible D gene TRBD1, 5 bases. Trimming removed 3 bases at V and 6 bases at J, with 12 bases between. The V gene's germline CDR1 is LNHDA and CDR2 SQIVND (reference sequence). The CDR3 totals 14 residues. The CDR3 nucleotides are TGTGCCAGTAGTATTTCCGGGGGAGGTCAGCCCCAGCATTTT. Protein: CASSISGGGQPQHF.